The sequence of this T cell receptor (beta chain) was determined in a study of cytomegalovirus exposure and HLA in healthy donors. Overall study: An earlier analysis found some 100 million unique TCR beta sequences from approximately 190 million T cells. Overall study results and limits: The analysis excluded some indistinguishable V segments, including TRBV6-2 and TRBV6-3.

The study ran its PCR with 60 Vbeta and 13 Jbeta primers. The repertoire was sequenced with immunoSEQ multiplex PCR; TCRdb's copy has only in-frame clones and lacks some. The sample has tens of thousands of clones. V shed 0 bases and J 3 bases; nucleotides not matched to a gene: 5. CDR1 is SGHVS, CDR2 FQNEAQ, per germline. This CDR3 has 15 residues. A remark on this clone: Its antigen is unknown.

The sequenced material came from PBMCs. The V call is TRBV7-8, the J call TRBJ2-7; 7 bases map to TRBD1. This sequence originates from a woman in her 30s in good health and CMV-seronegative. The CDR3 region has the DNA TGTGCCAGCAGCTTAGCCCCAGGGGGTCACTACGAGCAGTACTTC. Protein sequence: CASSLAPGGHYEQYF.